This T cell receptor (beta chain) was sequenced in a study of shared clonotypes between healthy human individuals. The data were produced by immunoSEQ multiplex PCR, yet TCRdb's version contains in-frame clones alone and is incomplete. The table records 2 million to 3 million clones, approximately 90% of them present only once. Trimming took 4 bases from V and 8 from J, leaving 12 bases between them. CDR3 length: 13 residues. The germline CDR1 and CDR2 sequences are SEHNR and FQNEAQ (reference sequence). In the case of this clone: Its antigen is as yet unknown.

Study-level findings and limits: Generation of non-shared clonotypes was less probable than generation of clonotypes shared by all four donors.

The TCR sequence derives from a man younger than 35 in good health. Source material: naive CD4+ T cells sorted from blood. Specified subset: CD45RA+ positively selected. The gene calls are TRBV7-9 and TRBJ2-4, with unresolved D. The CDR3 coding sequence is TGTGCCAGCAGCTCGGAACAGAGTTACATTCAGTACTTC. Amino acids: CASSSEQSYIQYF.